Listed below are T cell receptor beta chains from one sample, sequenced in a study of blood T cells in healthy people across ages. TCRdb recomputed calls from the 5' RACE reads with MiXCR, one row per CDR3 protein. In the table there are approximately 960,000 distinct CDR3 sequences, approximately 32% of which are singletons. The data also belong to a second study, concerning T cells of mothers and their children.

The sample was blood. Receptor source: a woman aged 40 to 49 in good health. CDR3s include the opening cysteine and the closing phenylalanine or tryptophan. The D gene is left open where the match is weak. Clone size appears in some rows only: once, few, many, or a class for an expanded clone.

>few|TRBJ2-5|TRBD1|TRBV12-3/TRBV12-4
CAEGANEQYF
TGTGCCGAGGGGGCCAATGAGCAGTACTTC
>NA|TRBJ2-2|NA|TRBV4-1
CASSRGQTNTGELFF
TGCGCCAGCAGCCGTGGTCAGACGAACACCGGGGAGCTGTTTTTT
>NA|TRBJ2-7|NA|TRBV7-9
CASGPIYEQYF
TGTGCCAGCGGCCCAATATACGAGCAGTACTTC
>once|TRBJ2-1|NA|TRBV7-2
CASRERLVSEQFF
TGTGCCAGCAGAGAGAGACTAGTCTCTGAGCAGTTCTTC
>NA|TRBJ2-5|TRBD1|TRBV6-1
CASRPAGTGLGNEQYF
TGTGCCAGCAGACCGGCCGGGACAGGGTTAGGGAATGAGCAGTACTTC
>NA|TRBJ1-5|NA|TRBV5-1
CASSSMAPPRSNQPQHF
TGCGCCAGCAGCTCCATGGCCCCGCCTAGGAGCAATCAGCCCCAGCATTTT
>few|TRBJ2-1|NA|TRBV4-1
CASTVRGGHEQFF
TGCGCCAGCACCGTGAGGGGCGGCCATGAGCAGTTCTTC
>few|TRBJ2-4|TRBD1|TRBV10-3
CAISEGRGQVKNIQYF
TGTGCCATCAGTGAGGGCAGGGGGCAAGTCAAAAACATTCAGTACTTC
>NA|TRBJ2-5|TRBD2|TRBV20-1
CSANLERGTKTQYF
TGCAGTGCCAACTTGGAGCGGGGGACGAAGACCCAGTACTTC
>NA|TRBJ2-5|TRBD2|TRBV7-3
CASSEKRTSGQETQYF
TGTGCCAGCAGCGAGAAGCGGACTAGCGGACAAGAGACCCAGTACTTC
>NA|TRBJ1-1|TRBD1|TRBV11-2
CASSTSDRASTEAFF
TGTGCCAGCAGCACCTCCGACAGGGCGAGCACTGAAGCTTTCTTT
>NA|TRBJ2-2|TRBD2|TRBV9
CASSGRQTSGRGGTGELFF
TGTGCCAGCAGCGGACGCCAAACTAGCGGAAGGGGTGGCACCGGGGAGCTGTTTTTT
>few|TRBJ2-7|NA|TRBV20-1
CSASGGLGYNEQYF
TGCAGTGCTAGCGGCGGGTTAGGATACAATGAGCAGTACTTC
>NA|TRBJ1-5|TRBD1|TRBV7-8
CASSLRDSYQPQHF
TGTGCCAGCAGCCTTCGGGACAGTTATCAGCCCCAGCATTTT
>few|TRBJ1-1|NA|TRBV20-1
CSARDGTEAFF
TGCAGTGCTAGAGATGGGACTGAAGCTTTCTTT
>few|TRBJ2-1|NA|TRBV9
CASSPLGQRYNEQFF
TGTGCCAGCAGCCCCCTAGGACAGCGCTACAATGAGCAGTTCTTC
>few|TRBJ2-3|NA|TRBV14
CASRLYGTDTQYF
TGTGCCAGCCGCCTGTATGGCACAGATACGCAGTATTTT
>many|TRBJ2-7|NA|TRBV27
CASSIRGSSYEQYF
TGTGCCAGCAGTATCCGAGGAAGCTCCTACGAGCAGTACTTC